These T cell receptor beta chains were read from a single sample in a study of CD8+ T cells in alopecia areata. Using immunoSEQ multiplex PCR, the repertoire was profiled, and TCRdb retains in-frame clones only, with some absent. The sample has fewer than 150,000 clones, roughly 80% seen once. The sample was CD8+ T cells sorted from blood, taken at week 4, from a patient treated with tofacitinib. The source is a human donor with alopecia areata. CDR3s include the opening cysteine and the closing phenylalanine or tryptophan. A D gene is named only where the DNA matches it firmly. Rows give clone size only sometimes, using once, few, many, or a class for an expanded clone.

cdr3_nt: TGTGCCAGCAGCCCACTTCAGGGGATTGGGGACACTGAAGCTTTCTTT; cdr3_aa: CASSPLQGIGDTEAFF; d_call: -; j_call: TRBJ1-1; v_call: TRBV11-2; clone_size: -
cdr3_nt: TGTGCCCACAGCCCCCGGGACAGGCTTACCTACGAGCAGTACTTC; cdr3_aa: CAHSPRDRLTYEQYF; d_call: TRBD1; j_call: TRBJ2-7; v_call: TRBV2; clone_size: -
cdr3_nt: TGTGCCAGCAGTGAACTAGGTCAGGGATCGTACACAGATACGCAGTATTTT; cdr3_aa: CASSELGQGSYTDTQYF; d_call: -; j_call: TRBJ2-3; v_call: TRBV2; clone_size: -
cdr3_nt: TGTGCCAGCAGACCAAGCGGGGGGGCCGTCCACGAGCAGTACTTC; cdr3_aa: CASRPSGGAVHEQYF; d_call: TRBD2; j_call: TRBJ2-7; v_call: TRBV7-2; clone_size: once
cdr3_nt: TGCGCCAGCAGTCCCTCGACCCTATACAATGAGCAGTTCTTC; cdr3_aa: CASSPSTLYNEQFF; d_call: -; j_call: TRBJ2-1; v_call: TRBV4-3; clone_size: -
cdr3_nt: TGTGCCAGCAGCTTGCAGGGGGCCAGCACAGATACGCAGTATTTT; cdr3_aa: CASSLQGASTDTQYF; d_call: TRBD1; j_call: TRBJ2-3; v_call: TRBV7-9; clone_size: -
cdr3_nt: TGTGCCAGCAGCCAAGTCTCCCTTGGTAGCGGTTCGACAGATACGCAGTATTTT; cdr3_aa: CASSQVSLGSGSTDTQYF; d_call: -; j_call: TRBJ2-3; v_call: TRBV4-2; clone_size: -
cdr3_nt: TGTGCCAGCAGCCCGACCGGGACTAGGCTTTACGCCGGGGAGCTGTTTTTT; cdr3_aa: CASSPTGTRLYAGELFF; d_call: TRBD2; j_call: TRBJ2-2; v_call: TRBV11-2; clone_size: -
cdr3_nt: TGTGCCAGTGGTCCGTCATCCACCGGGGAGCTGTTTTTT; cdr3_aa: CASGPSSTGELFF; d_call: -; j_call: TRBJ2-2; v_call: TRBV7-9; clone_size: -
cdr3_nt: TGTGCCAGCAGCTTATTGGGACAGGGGAGCACAGATACGCAGTATTTT; cdr3_aa: CASSLLGQGSTDTQYF; d_call: TRBD1; j_call: TRBJ2-3; v_call: TRBV7-2; clone_size: once
cdr3_nt: TGTGCCAGCAGTTACTCGACCAGGGTCTCCTACGAGCAGTACTTC; cdr3_aa: CASSYSTRVSYEQYF; d_call: -; j_call: TRBJ2-7; v_call: TRBV6-5; clone_size: -
cdr3_nt: TGTGCCAGCAGTTACTCGGGGACAGGGTTCGCGACCCAGTACTTC; cdr3_aa: CASSYSGTGFATQYF; d_call: TRBD1; j_call: TRBJ2-5; v_call: TRBV6-5; clone_size: -
cdr3_nt: TGCGCCAGCAGCCCTACTCCGGGACAGCGCACAGATACGCAGTATTTT; cdr3_aa: CASSPTPGQRTDTQYF; d_call: TRBD1; j_call: TRBJ2-3; v_call: TRBV4-3; clone_size: few
cdr3_nt: TGCAGCGATGGAGACTGGATTTACGAGCAGTACTTC; cdr3_aa: CSDGDWIYEQYF; d_call: -; j_call: TRBJ2-7; v_call: TRBV29-1; clone_size: few
cdr3_nt: TGCGCCAGCAGCTACGGACAGGGCGGCCCCCCAACTAATGAAAAACTGTTTTTT; cdr3_aa: CASSYGQGGPPTNEKLFF; d_call: TRBD1; j_call: TRBJ1-4; v_call: TRBV5-1; clone_size: -
cdr3_nt: TGCAGCGTTGAGTTTCGGGGTTACGAGACCCAGTACTTC; cdr3_aa: CSVEFRGYETQYF; d_call: -; j_call: TRBJ2-5; v_call: TRBV29-1; clone_size: -
cdr3_nt: TGTGCCAGCAGGACTAGCGGGGGCTGGGAGACCCAGTACTTC; cdr3_aa: CASRTSGGWETQYF; d_call: TRBD2; j_call: TRBJ2-5; v_call: TRBV2; clone_size: -
cdr3_nt: TGTGCCAGCAGTGAACAGCCGACAGGGGGCGACGCGGTTGGCTACACCTTC; cdr3_aa: CASSEQPTGGDAVGYTF; d_call: TRBD1; j_call: TRBJ1-2; v_call: TRBV2; clone_size: -
cdr3_nt: TGTGCCAGCAGTTTCGCCGCAGGGAGCACTGAAGCTTTCTTT; cdr3_aa: CASSFAAGSTEAFF; d_call: -; j_call: TRBJ1-1; v_call: TRBV27; clone_size: -
cdr3_nt: TGTGCCAGCAGCTTAGCAGGGGGTGATTCACCCCTCCACTTT; cdr3_aa: CASSLAGGDSPLHF; d_call: -; j_call: TRBJ1-6; v_call: TRBV7-9; clone_size: -
cdr3_nt: TGCGCCAGCAGCCAAGATGTATATGAGATCTCGGATGGCTACACCTTC; cdr3_aa: CASSQDVYEISDGYTF; d_call: -; j_call: TRBJ1-2; v_call: TRBV4-3; clone_size: -
cdr3_nt: TGTGCCACCTATTCCTGGGGGGCAGATGGCTACAATGAGCAGTTCTTC; cdr3_aa: CATYSWGADGYNEQFF; d_call: -; j_call: TRBJ2-1; v_call: TRBV27; clone_size: -
cdr3_nt: TGCGCCAGCAGTGAGATTTGGAGCTCCTACAATGAGCAGTTCTTC; cdr3_aa: CASSEIWSSYNEQFF; d_call: -; j_call: TRBJ2-1; v_call: TRBV10-2; clone_size: -
cdr3_nt: TGCGCCAGCAGCTTGGACACAGGGGGCGAGACAGATACGCAGTATTTT; cdr3_aa: CASSLDTGGETDTQYF; d_call: TRBD1; j_call: TRBJ2-3; v_call: TRBV5-1; clone_size: -
cdr3_nt: TGTGCCAGCAGCGTAGGACAGGGACTCTCCTACGAGCAGTACTTC; cdr3_aa: CASSVGQGLSYEQYF; d_call: -; j_call: TRBJ2-7; v_call: TRBV9; clone_size: -
cdr3_nt: TGCGCCAGCAGCCAAGAGGACAGTGGGGGCTTTCAGCCCCAGCATTTT; cdr3_aa: CASSQEDSGGFQPQHF; d_call: -; j_call: TRBJ1-5; v_call: TRBV4-1; clone_size: -
cdr3_nt: TGCAGCGTTGTTTCTGCCTACGAGCAGTACTTC; cdr3_aa: CSVVSAYEQYF; d_call: -; j_call: TRBJ2-7; v_call: TRBV29-1; clone_size: few
cdr3_nt: TGCAGCGTTGGTGGGGGGGACAGGGTCTACGAGCAGTACTTC; cdr3_aa: CSVGGGDRVYEQYF; d_call: TRBD1; j_call: TRBJ2-7; v_call: TRBV29-1; clone_size: -
cdr3_nt: TGCGCCACCGCACCTGGAAGCTCCTACAATGAGCAGTTCTTC; cdr3_aa: CATAPGSSYNEQFF; d_call: -; j_call: TRBJ2-1; v_call: TRBV5-1; clone_size: -
cdr3_nt: TGTGCCAGCAGCACGAGTGGGGGAGACGAGCAGTACTTC; cdr3_aa: CASSTSGGDEQYF; d_call: -; j_call: TRBJ2-7; v_call: TRBV7-9; clone_size: -
cdr3_nt: TGTGCCAGCAGCGTCGGGACGGCGAATGGCTACACCTTC; cdr3_aa: CASSVGTANGYTF; d_call: -; j_call: TRBJ1-2; v_call: TRBV9; clone_size: -
cdr3_nt: TGTGCCATCAGTGGGGGACAGAACTATGGCTACACCTTC; cdr3_aa: CAISGGQNYGYTF; d_call: TRBD1; j_call: TRBJ1-2; v_call: TRBV10-3; clone_size: -
cdr3_nt: TGCAGCGTTGAAGATTCGTCAGGTCTAGGCTACACCTTC; cdr3_aa: CSVEDSSGLGYTF; d_call: -; j_call: TRBJ1-2; v_call: TRBV29-1; clone_size: -
cdr3_nt: TGCGCCAGCAGCTCATCCCGGCGGGACATAGACTCCTCTGGGGCCAACGTCCTGACTTTC; cdr3_aa: CASSSSRRDIDSSGANVLTF; d_call: -; j_call: TRBJ2-6; v_call: TRBV5-1; clone_size: -
cdr3_nt: TGCGCCAGCAGCCAAGAAGTCTCTGGGGCCAACGTCCTGACTTTC; cdr3_aa: CASSQEVSGANVLTF; d_call: -; j_call: TRBJ2-6; v_call: TRBV4-3; clone_size: -
cdr3_nt: TGTGCCATCAGTGAGTCGTCGTTCCAAGAGACCCAGTACTTC; cdr3_aa: CAISESSFQETQYF; d_call: -; j_call: TRBJ2-5; v_call: TRBV10-3; clone_size: -
cdr3_nt: TGTGCCAGCAGCGCCGGGGGCGGGGAGCTGTTTTTT; cdr3_aa: CASSAGGGELFF; d_call: -; j_call: TRBJ2-2; v_call: TRBV27; clone_size: -
cdr3_nt: TGTGCCTGTTTTTCACCGAGGGCGGGAGAGACCCAGTACTTC; cdr3_aa: CACFSPRAGETQYF; d_call: -; j_call: TRBJ2-5; v_call: TRBV30; clone_size: -
cdr3_nt: TGTGCCACCAGCAGCCTCGGTCCCCTCCAGGCGACCCAGTACTTC; cdr3_aa: CATSSLGPLQATQYF; d_call: -; j_call: TRBJ2-5; v_call: TRBV15; clone_size: -
cdr3_nt: TGTGCCAGCAGCCTCGGGGGGGCCCAAGAGACCCAGTACTTC; cdr3_aa: CASSLGGAQETQYF; d_call: TRBD2; j_call: TRBJ2-5; v_call: TRBV7-2; clone_size: -
cdr3_nt: TGTGCCAGCAGCTTAGAAGCGGGGAGAGAGGCCCAGTACTTC; cdr3_aa: CASSLEAGREAQYF; d_call: TRBD2; j_call: TRBJ2-5; v_call: TRBV7-6; clone_size: -
cdr3_nt: TGTGCCAGCAGTGTAGGCGGGGATTCTGGGGCCAACGTCCTGACTTTC; cdr3_aa: CASSVGGDSGANVLTF; d_call: -; j_call: TRBJ2-6; v_call: TRBV6-1; clone_size: -
cdr3_nt: TGTGCCAGCAGCTTAGGGCTTGGCTACACCTTC; cdr3_aa: CASSLGLGYTF; d_call: -; j_call: TRBJ1-2; v_call: TRBV7-2; clone_size: -
cdr3_nt: TGCAGCGTTGGCACAAACCAAGAGACCCAGTACTTC; cdr3_aa: CSVGTNQETQYF; d_call: -; j_call: TRBJ2-5; v_call: TRBV29-1; clone_size: -
cdr3_nt: TGTGCCAGCAGCGCCCTAGCGGGGGGTTTTCAGCAAGAGACCCAGTACTTC; cdr3_aa: CASSALAGGFQQETQYF; d_call: TRBD2; j_call: TRBJ2-5; v_call: TRBV5-4; clone_size: -
cdr3_nt: TGTGCCAGCTCCCTAGCGGGGGGGCTCTACGAGCAGTACTTC; cdr3_aa: CASSLAGGLYEQYF; d_call: TRBD2; j_call: TRBJ2-7; v_call: TRBV25-1; clone_size: once
cdr3_nt: TGCAGCGTTGAAGGGGGAGACTTGGGACAGGCTGTAAAGACCCAGTACTTC; cdr3_aa: CSVEGGDLGQAVKTQYF; d_call: TRBD1; j_call: TRBJ2-5; v_call: TRBV29-1; clone_size: -
cdr3_nt: TGCAGCGTTGAGGGTGGCACAGATACGCAGTATTTT; cdr3_aa: CSVEGGTDTQYF; d_call: -; j_call: TRBJ2-3; v_call: TRBV29-1; clone_size: -
cdr3_nt: TGTGCCAGCAGCTATGGGGACGATTTCCAAGAGACCCAGTACTTC; cdr3_aa: CASSYGDDFQETQYF; d_call: -; j_call: TRBJ2-5; v_call: TRBV7-9; clone_size: -
cdr3_nt: TGTGCCAGCAGCCCGCGGGACAGTTCCACCGAGCAGTACTTC; cdr3_aa: CASSPRDSSTEQYF; d_call: -; j_call: TRBJ2-7; v_call: TRBV11-1; clone_size: -
cdr3_nt: TGTGCCAGCAGCGAACACCCAGGCGACTATGGCTACACCTTC; cdr3_aa: CASSEHPGDYGYTF; d_call: -; j_call: TRBJ1-2; v_call: TRBV9; clone_size: -
cdr3_nt: TGTGCCAGTAGTATCGCTCAGGGTGCCCTCTCGCACGAGCAGTACTTC; cdr3_aa: CASSIAQGALSHEQYF; d_call: -; j_call: TRBJ2-7; v_call: TRBV19; clone_size: -
cdr3_nt: TGTGCCAGCAGTGCGACGGGACTAGACCAAGAGACCCAGTACTTC; cdr3_aa: CASSATGLDQETQYF; d_call: TRBD2; j_call: TRBJ2-5; v_call: TRBV9; clone_size: -
cdr3_nt: TGTGCCAGCAGCTTAGAGACTAGCGGGGTGACTTATGAGCAGTTCTTC; cdr3_aa: CASSLETSGVTYEQFF; d_call: TRBD2; j_call: TRBJ2-1; v_call: TRBV11-2; clone_size: -
cdr3_nt: TGTGCCAGCAGCCCCATAGGGACAGGAGGGGGGTATGGCTACACCTTC; cdr3_aa: CASSPIGTGGGYGYTF; d_call: TRBD1; j_call: TRBJ1-2; v_call: TRBV27; clone_size: once